This is a list of T cell receptor beta chains from one sample in a study of CD8+CD57+ T cells in acquired aplastic anemia. TCRdb re-called the reads with MiXCR, one entry per CDR3 protein. The sample holds some 98,000 distinct CDR3 sequences, less than 75% seen once. The sequencing input was sorted CD4+, CD8+, or CD8+CD57+ T cells (not recorded which) from PBMCs. These receptors all come from a human donor with aplastic anemia. Both conserved end residues are part of each CDR3. A D gene is named only where the DNA matches it firmly. Not all rows give a size; the values are once, few, many and, for expanded clones, a class.

cdr3_aa cdr3_nt j_call d_call v_call clone_size
CSARALQGVEANYGYTF TGCAGTGCTAGAGCGTTACAGGGGGTTGAAGCTAACTATGGCTACACCTTC TRBJ1-2 TRBD1 TRBV20-1 .
CASSIDPGLLSTDTQYF TGTGCCAGTAGTATAGACCCGGGACTCTTGAGCACAGATACGCAGTATTTT TRBJ2-3 . TRBV19 .
CASSLPGGSYEQYF TGCGCCAGCAGCTTACCAGGGGGCTCCTACGAGCAGTACTTC TRBJ2-7 TRBD1 TRBV5-1 .
CSATRTGGDNEQLF TGCAGTGCTACCCGGACAGGTGGGGACAATGAGCAGCTCTTC TRBJ2-1 TRBD1 TRBV20-1 .
CASSPDLYEQYF TGTGCCAGCAGCCCGGACCTCTACGAGCAGTACTTC TRBJ2-7 . TRBV11-1 .
CSANKGGGSSTDTQYF TGCAGTGCTAACAAAGGGGGGGGGTCAAGCACAGATACGCAGTATTTT TRBJ2-3 . TRBV20-1 .
CASSLAISGTAYNEQFF TGTGCCAGCAGCTTAGCCATTAGCGGGACAGCCTACAATGAGCAGTTCTTC TRBJ2-1 . TRBV7-6 .
CASSPPGETQYF TGTGCCAGCAGTCCCCCCGGAGAGACCCAGTACTTC TRBJ2-5 . TRBV27 .
CASSSWLAVMETQYF TGTGCCAGCAGTTCGTGGCTAGCGGTAATGGAGACCCAGTACTTC TRBJ2-5 TRBD2 TRBV6-6 many
CASSYSWGAGNTIYF TGTGCCAGCAGTTACTCGTGGGGTGCTGGAAACACCATATATTTT TRBJ1-3 . TRBV6-5 .
CASTAGQSLGGYTF TGCGCCAGCACCGCGGGACAATCCCTCGGAGGCTACACCTTC TRBJ1-2 . TRBV10-2 .
CASSQGREGYEQYF TGTGCCAGCAGCCAAGGACGGGAGGGTTACGAGCAGTACTTC TRBJ2-7 TRBD2 TRBV7-9 .
CASSVQGGSLHF TGTGCCAGCAGCGTCCAGGGAGGATCCCTCCACTTT TRBJ1-6 . TRBV7-8 few
CASSLGYGTPGGTQYF TGTGCCAGCAGCTTAGGATACGGGACTCCAGGGGGGACCCAGTACTTC TRBJ2-5 . TRBV7-9 many
CASSFLQTQYF TGTGCCAGCAGCTTCCTGCAGACCCAGTACTTC TRBJ2-5 . TRBV7-2 .
CASNEQGGSSPLHF TGTGCCAGCAATGAACAGGGAGGATCTTCACCCCTCCACTTT TRBJ1-6 . TRBV2 once
CASSLGTSGRTDTQYF TGTGCCAGCAGCCTTGGGACTAGCGGGAGAACAGATACGCAGTATTTT TRBJ2-3 TRBD2 TRBV7-3 .
CATSAGQPMNTEAFF TGTGCCACCAGCGCCGGACAGCCGATGAACACTGAAGCTTTCTTT TRBJ1-1 . TRBV15 once
CAIMSGPEGEQYF TGTGCCATCATGTCGGGGCCCGAGGGCGAGCAGTACTTC TRBJ2-7 . TRBV10-3 .
CSASVSLDSYEQYF TGCAGTGCTTCGGTTTCCTTGGACTCCTACGAGCAGTACTTC TRBJ2-7 . TRBV20-1 .
CATRINTGELFF TGCGCCACCCGAATTAACACCGGGGAGCTGTTTTTT TRBJ2-2 . TRBV10-2 .
CASSKKRLAGSQLDTQYF TGTGCCAGCAGCAAAAAGCGGCTAGCGGGGAGTCAATTGGATACGCAGTATTTT TRBJ2-3 TRBD2 TRBV7-2 .
CASAVSSYNEQFF TGTGCCTCGGCGGTCAGCTCCTACAATGAGCAGTTCTTC TRBJ2-1 . TRBV6-1 .
CASSPRGETEAFF TGTGCCAGCAGCCCCCGAGGAGAGACTGAAGCTTTCTTT TRBJ1-1 . TRBV7-9 .
CASSGTGAYGYTF TGTGCCAGCAGTGGCACAGGAGCCTATGGCTACACCTTC TRBJ1-2 . TRBV25-1 .
CASSSDRGPDPQHF TGTGCCAGCAGCTCAGACAGGGGACCGGACCCCCAGCATTTT TRBJ1-5 TRBD1 TRBV7-8 few
CASSSRLAGRNTGELFF TGTGCCAGCAGTTCCAGACTAGCGGGAAGGAACACCGGGGAGCTGTTTTTT TRBJ2-2 TRBD2 TRBV27 few
CASSYDRGRVEQFF TGCGCCAGCAGTTATGACAGGGGGCGCGTTGAGCAGTTCTTC TRBJ2-1 TRBD1 TRBV5-1 .
CASRGGQYEQYF TGTGCCAGCAGAGGAGGACAGTACGAGCAGTACTTC TRBJ2-7 . TRBV27 many
CATSDPPLDTQYF TGTGCCACCAGTGATCCTCCCTTGGATACGCAGTATTTT TRBJ2-3 . TRBV24-1 once
CASSLASRGDEQFF TGTGCCAGCAGCTTAGCGTCAAGGGGGGATGAGCAGTTCTTC TRBJ2-1 . TRBV7-6 .
CSVIEAGQGETQYF TGCAGCGTTATTGAAGCGGGGCAGGGAGAGACCCAGTACTTC TRBJ2-5 TRBD2 TRBV29-1 few
CASSMRRQWGQPQHF TGTGCCAGTAGTATGAGGAGACAATGGGGACAGCCCCAGCATTTT TRBJ1-5 . TRBV19 .
CATSDRSGGAGDTQYF TGTGCCACCAGTGACCGTAGTGGTGGGGCGGGAGATACGCAGTATTTT TRBJ2-3 . TRBV24-1 once
CASSYSEGTEAFF TGTGCCAGCAGTTACTCCGAGGGTACTGAAGCTTTCTTT TRBJ1-1 . TRBV6-5 many
CSAGGGRRGGAEAFF TGCAGTGCGGGAGGGGGCCGGAGGGGCGGGGCTGAAGCTTTCTTT TRBJ1-1 TRBD1 TRBV20-1 .
CASTGGEQYF TGCGCCAGCACAGGGGGCGAGCAGTACTTC TRBJ2-7 TRBD1 TRBV5-1 few
CASSLTATSGKGDGELFF TGTGCCAGCAGCTTAACAGCGACTAGCGGGAAGGGGGACGGGGAGCTGTTTTTT TRBJ2-2 TRBD2 TRBV7-3 .
CASSLFDTSNGYTF TGTGCCAGCAGCTTATTTGACACTAGCAACGGCTACACCTTC TRBJ1-2 . TRBV7-8 .
CASSLGDNAYNEQFF TGTGCCAGCAGCCTTGGGGACAACGCCTACAATGAGCAGTTCTTC TRBJ2-1 . TRBV7-3 .
CASSVGGTGEAFF TGTGCCAGCAGCGTAGGAGGAACGGGTGAAGCTTTCTTT TRBJ1-1 . TRBV9 .
CSVVRPGTVQETQYF TGCAGCGTCGTTAGACCAGGGACAGTCCAAGAGACCCAGTACTTC TRBJ2-5 TRBD1 TRBV29-1 .
CSARGNGVSNTEAFF TGCAGTGCGAGAGGTAACGGGGTCTCGAACACTGAAGCTTTCTTT TRBJ1-1 . TRBV20-1 few
CASSLVDIGNSPLHF TGCGCCAGCAGCCTTGTTGACATCGGGAATTCACCCCTCCACTTT TRBJ1-6 . TRBV5-1 .
CSASGYRASLRGEPQHF TGCAGTGCTAGTGGTTACCGGGCCAGTCTTAGGGGTGAGCCCCAGCATTTT TRBJ1-5 . TRBV20-1 few
CASSIGQGANTEAFF TGTGCCAGCAGCATAGGACAGGGGGCAAACACTGAAGCTTTCTTT TRBJ1-1 TRBD1 TRBV7-9 .
CASSYSRRGQDTQYF TGTGCCAGCAGTTACTCGAGAAGGGGGCAAGATACGCAGTATTTT TRBJ2-3 TRBD1 TRBV6-7 .
CSAIQGTGYTF TGCAGTGCGATACAGGGGACGGGCTACACCTTC TRBJ1-2 TRBD1 TRBV20-1 few
CASISGSRETQYF TGTGCCAGCATCAGCGGGAGTCGGGAGACCCAGTACTTC TRBJ2-5 TRBD2 TRBV2 .
CASSEVGEGANVLTF TGTGCCAGCAGTGAAGTAGGGGAGGGGGCCAACGTCCTGACTTTC TRBJ2-6 . TRBV6-1 .